A selection of T cell receptor beta chains follows, all from one sample in a study of T cell responses to AZD1222 COVID-19 vaccine. Some clones are missing from TCRdb's copy, which holds only in-frame ones; the method was immunoSEQ multiplex PCR. The table shows fewer than 150,000 clones, with roughly 90% occurring only once. The specimen was peripheral blood, collected 28 days after the second AZD1222 dose. The receptors shown here come from an adult who received the AZD1222 COVID-19 vaccine. Each CDR3 is given with its conserved first and last residue. The order of the fields is clone size, V gene, D gene, J gene, CDR3 DNA, CDR3 protein. The D gene is left open where the match is weak. Size tells how often a clone was seen (once, few, many) or the class of an expanded clone, and some rows leave it out.

clone size: few
V gene: TRBV7-9
D gene: TRBD2
J gene: TRBJ2-1
CDR3 DNA: TGTGCCAGCACCGGGACTAGCTTGAACAATGAGCAGTTCTTC
CDR3 protein: CASTGTSLNNEQFF

clone size: few
V gene: TRBV10-3
D gene: -
J gene: TRBJ1-5
CDR3 DNA: TGTGCCAGCCGGGACTATAGCAATCAGCCCCAGCATTTT
CDR3 protein: CASRDYSNQPQHF

clone size: -
V gene: TRBV5-6
D gene: -
J gene: TRBJ2-3
CDR3 DNA: TGTGCCAGCAGCGGCCAGGTGGGCACAGATACGCAGTATTTT
CDR3 protein: CASSGQVGTDTQYF

clone size: -
V gene: TRBV5-1
D gene: -
J gene: TRBJ1-1
CDR3 DNA: TGCGCCAGCAGCTTGCCTTCCGGAACTGAAGCTTTCTTT
CDR3 protein: CASSLPSGTEAFF

clone size: -
V gene: TRBV11-1
D gene: -
J gene: TRBJ1-2
CDR3 DNA: TGTGCCAGCAGCTTCGACCCAGCCGGCTATGGCTACACCTTC
CDR3 protein: CASSFDPAGYGYTF

clone size: -
V gene: TRBV6-6
D gene: TRBD2
J gene: TRBJ2-1
CDR3 DNA: TGTGCCAGCAGTCCGGGACTAGCGGTTAGCTCCTACAATGAGCAGTTCTTC
CDR3 protein: CASSPGLAVSSYNEQFF

clone size: -
V gene: TRBV18
D gene: TRBD1
J gene: TRBJ1-1
CDR3 DNA: TGTGCCAGCTCACCACCCTCCGGGACAGGGTCATATACAGCTTTCTTT
CDR3 protein: CASSPPSGTGSYTAFF

clone size: medium-sized
V gene: TRBV4-2
D gene: TRBD2
J gene: TRBJ2-7
CDR3 DNA: TGTGCCAGCAGCCAAGAATCGGGGGGGTACTTTTACGAGCAGTACTTC
CDR3 protein: CASSQESGGYFYEQYF

clone size: -
V gene: TRBV27
D gene: -
J gene: TRBJ1-4
CDR3 DNA: TGTGCCAGCAGTTTAAACTATAATGAAAAACTGTTTTTT
CDR3 protein: CASSLNYNEKLFF

clone size: -
V gene: TRBV29-1
D gene: -
J gene: TRBJ2-4
CDR3 DNA: TGCAGCCACAGTCTGGGGGACATTCAGTACTTC
CDR3 protein: CSHSLGDIQYF

clone size: few
V gene: TRBV30
D gene: -
J gene: TRBJ1-3
CDR3 DNA: TGTGCCAGCCGGACTTATGGAAACACCATATATTTT
CDR3 protein: CASRTYGNTIYF

clone size: -
V gene: TRBV5-1
D gene: -
J gene: TRBJ2-7
CDR3 DNA: TGCGCCAGCAGCTTTACAGGGTCCTACGAGCAGTACTTC
CDR3 protein: CASSFTGSYEQYF

clone size: -
V gene: TRBV5-4
D gene: -
J gene: TRBJ1-1
CDR3 DNA: TGTGCCACTACGGACAGGAACACTGAAGCTTTCTTT
CDR3 protein: CATTDRNTEAFF

clone size: -
V gene: TRBV7-2
D gene: -
J gene: TRBJ2-7
CDR3 DNA: TGTGCCAGCAGCGTACAGGGTCTCGAGCAGTACTTC
CDR3 protein: CASSVQGLEQYF

clone size: -
V gene: TRBV2
D gene: -
J gene: TRBJ1-5
CDR3 DNA: TGTGCCAGCAGTGAATGGCAAACGGATCAGCCCCAGCATTTT
CDR3 protein: CASSEWQTDQPQHF

clone size: -
V gene: TRBV28
D gene: -
J gene: TRBJ1-6
CDR3 DNA: TGTGCCAGCAGCCCCGGGGGATCCTATAATTCACCCCTCCACTTT
CDR3 protein: CASSPGGSYNSPLHF

clone size: -
V gene: TRBV7-6
D gene: TRBD2
J gene: TRBJ2-7
CDR3 DNA: TGTGCCAGCAGCCCCCGCCCGAGGACTAGCGGGCCCTACGAGCAGTACTTC
CDR3 protein: CASSPRPRTSGPYEQYF

clone size: once
V gene: TRBV6-5
D gene: -
J gene: TRBJ1-2
CDR3 DNA: TGTGCCAGCAGACCGGGGGTGTATGGCTACACCTTC
CDR3 protein: CASRPGVYGYTF

clone size: -
V gene: TRBV19
D gene: TRBD1
J gene: TRBJ1-6
CDR3 DNA: TGTGCCAGTAGTAGGACAGGGGAGTATAATTCACCCCTCCACTTT
CDR3 protein: CASSRTGEYNSPLHF

clone size: few
V gene: TRBV15
D gene: TRBD1
J gene: TRBJ1-2
CDR3 DNA: TGTGCCACCAGCAGGGGGGACAGTAACTATGGCTACACCTTC
CDR3 protein: CATSRGDSNYGYTF

clone size: -
V gene: TRBV28
D gene: -
J gene: TRBJ2-7
CDR3 DNA: TGTGCCAGCAGTTTCCCTACCTCCTACGAGCAGTACTTC
CDR3 protein: CASSFPTSYEQYF

clone size: -
V gene: TRBV11-2
D gene: TRBD1
J gene: TRBJ1-2
CDR3 DNA: TGTGCCAGCAGCCCCGGGACAGACTATGGCTACACCTTC
CDR3 protein: CASSPGTDYGYTF

clone size: -
V gene: TRBV19
D gene: -
J gene: TRBJ1-6
CDR3 DNA: TGTGCCAGTAAAAGGGGTGAGGGTTCACCCCTCCACTTT
CDR3 protein: CASKRGEGSPLHF